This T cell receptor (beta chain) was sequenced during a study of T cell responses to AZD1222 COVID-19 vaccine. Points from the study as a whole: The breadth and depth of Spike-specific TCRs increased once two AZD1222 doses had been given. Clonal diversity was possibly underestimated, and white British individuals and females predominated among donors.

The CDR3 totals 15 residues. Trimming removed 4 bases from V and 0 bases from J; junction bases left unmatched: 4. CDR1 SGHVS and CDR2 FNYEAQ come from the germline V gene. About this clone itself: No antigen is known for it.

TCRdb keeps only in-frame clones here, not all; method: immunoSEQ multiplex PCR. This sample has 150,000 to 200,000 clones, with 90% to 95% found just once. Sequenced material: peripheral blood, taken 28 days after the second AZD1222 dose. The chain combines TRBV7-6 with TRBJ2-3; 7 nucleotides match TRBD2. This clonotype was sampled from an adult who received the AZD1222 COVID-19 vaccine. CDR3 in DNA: TGTGCCAGCAGCTCCGAGCGGGATAGCACAGATACGCAGTATTTT. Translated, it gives CASSSERDSTDTQYF.